The 32 T cell receptor beta chains below come from one sample, sequenced in a study of identical twins. MiXCR, applied by TCRdb to the 5' RACE reads, yields one record per CDR3 protein. This sample has 350,000 to 600,000 distinct CDR3 sequences; 11% to 15% occur once, and the top ten carry about 0.52%. This sample also appeared in a second study, on yellow fever vaccine responses in identical twins.

Input material: CD4+ T cells sorted from blood. Receptors were obtained from a woman aged 18-29 years in good health.

This clonotype was observed many times. V is TRBV5-1 and J is TRBJ2-7; the D gene is possibly TRBD1 (6 bases). V dropped 4 bases and J dropped 6 bases, with 20 bases sitting between them. The CDR3 contains 15 residues. CDR1 SGHRS and CDR2 YFSETQ come from the germline V gene. The CDR3 DNA reads as TGCGCCAGCAGCACGATGACAGGTTTTGTACTCGAGCAGTACTTC. Amino acid sequence: CASSTMTGFVLEQYF.

This clonotype was seen only a few times. The J gene is TRBJ1-2, the V gene TRBV5-1, with D unclear. Germline CDR1 reads SGHRS; CDR2 reads YFSETQ. Between the trimmed V and J ends, which lost 7 bases and 4 bases, there was a span of 14 bases. This CDR3 comprises 13 residues. The CDR3 is CASARGEAYGYTF. DNA for the CDR3: TGCGCCAGCGCCCGTGGGGAAGCCTATGGCTACACCTTC.

This clonotype was counted only a few times. The J gene is TRBJ2-2, the V gene TRBV12-3 or TRBV12-4, with TRBD2 matching 16 bases. V lost 2 bases, J lost 6 bases, and 3 bases stayed unmatched. The CDR3 spans 17 residues. DNA of the CDR3: TGTGCCAGCAGTTTACCGGGACTAGCGGGGGGGCCCGGGGAGCTGTTTTTT. It specifies CASSLPGLAGGPGELFF.

The chain uses TRBV18 and TRBJ2-3; TRBD2 agrees at 7 bases. J gave up 3 bases and V 5 bases, and 8 bases lay outside the gene matches. CDR3 length equals 15 residues. From germline, CDR1 is KGHSH and CDR2 LQKENI. The CDR3 spells CASSEERDRTDTQYF. For the CDR3, the DNA is TGTGCCAGCTCAGAAGAGCGGGATCGTACAGATACGCAGTATTTT.

The rearrangement joins TRBV20-1 to TRBJ2-3, with TRBD1 matching over 7 bases. The V gene end was trimmed by 1 base and the J gene end by 4 bases; junction bases not matched to a gene: 2. Germline V lookup: CDR1 DFQATT, CDR2 SNEGSKA (reference sequence). The CDR3 covers 13 residues. The CDR3 sequence is CSARGGQADTQYF. The DNA for the CDR3 is TGCAGTGCTAGAGGAGGACAGGCAGATACGCAGTATTTT.

A few counts support this clonotype. The chain links TRBV24-1 to TRBJ2-2; tentative D call: TRBD1 (6 bases). The V end was cut by 1 base, the J end by 1 base, with 15 bases between. Germline CDR1 and CDR2: KGHDR and SFDVKD. This CDR3 is 18 amino acids long. In nucleotides, the CDR3 is TGTGCCACCAGTGATTTCCCTTACCCGGGACAGAACACCGGGGAGCTGTTTTTT. It codes for CATSDFPYPGQNTGELFF.

The rearrangement uses TRBV12-3 or TRBV12-4 and TRBJ2-1; 7 bases fit TRBD1. The CDR3 runs 15 residues. J was trimmed by 7 bases and V by 5 bases; bases with no gene match: 11. CDR3 sequence reads: CASSPGKARGNEQFF. CDR3 sequence (DNA): TGTGCCAGCAGTCCGGGTAAAGCCAGGGGGAATGAGCAGTTCTTC.

This chain joins TRBV20-1 and TRBJ1-6; D gene unclear. Trimming took 6 bases from V and 7 from J, leaving 19 bases between them. The germline CDR1 and CDR2 sequences are DFQATT and SNEGSKA (reference sequence). The CDR3 is 15 residues long. Here the CDR3 DNA reads TGCAGTGCCCCCGCGGCGCGTGAACTAAATTCACCCCTCCACTTT. As protein: CSAPAARELNSPLHF.

This clonotype was recorded many times. The V call is TRBV4-3, the J call TRBJ2-1; the match to TRBD2 covers 10 bases. From germline, CDR1 is LGHNA and CDR2 YSLEER. The CDR3 loop spans 16 amino acids. V trimming: 0 bases; J trimming: 8 bases; junction bases outside the gene matches: 7. CDR3 coding DNA: TGCGCCAGCAGCCAAGATGGGCTAGCGGGAGTAGATGAGCAGTTCTTC. Translated, it gives CASSQDGLAGVDEQFF.

V usage is TRBV6-2 or TRBV6-3 and J usage is TRBJ2-7, with 9 positions matching TRBD2. The CDR3 is made up of 14 amino acids. Germline-derived CDR1 and CDR2 are MNHEY and SVGEGT. The V segment lost 7 bases and the J segment 1 base; nucleotides outside the gene matches: 5. The CDR3 coding sequence is TGTGCCAGCACTGCGCGGGAGGGTTCCTACGAGCAGTACTTC. Residues: CASTAREGSYEQYF.

The CDR3 region is CASSQQTTVTGELFF. In nucleotides, the CDR3 is TGTGCCAGCAGCCAACAGACGACAGTCACCGGGGAGCTGTTTTTT. This chain connects TRBV14 to TRBJ2-2, with D possibly being TRBD1 (5 bases). With 2 bases removed from V and 4 bases from J, the gap between germline ends came to 11 bases. The CDR3 totals 15 residues. Per germline, CDR1 SGHDN and CDR2 FVKESK.

The gene calls are TRBV25-1 and TRBJ1-2; TRBD1 aligns across 7 bases. The trim removed 6 bases at V and 5 bases at J, leaving 18 bases unmatched. CDR3 length: 17 amino acids. Germline CDR1 is MGHDK and CDR2 is SYGVNS. DNA of the CDR3: TGTGCCAGCAGCGACCCGGGGACAGAAGGGTTAGGGTATGGCTACACCTTC. Translation: CASSDPGTEGLGYGYTF.

This clonotype has only a few counts. CDR3 sequence: CASRQTGGNSPLHF. CDR3 nucleotide sequence: TGTGCCAGCAGGCAAACAGGGGGAAATTCACCCCTCCACTTT. V gene TRBV6-1 combines with J gene TRBJ1-6, with TRBD1 matching over 8 bases. Germline CDR1 MNHNS, CDR2 SASEGT. V lost 6 bases, J lost 7 bases, and 5 bases stayed unmatched. CDR3 size: 14 residues.

The chain employs TRBV4-2 and TRBJ2-2; 9 bases fit TRBD2. Germline values: CDR1 LGHNA, CDR2 YNFKEQ. V lost 5 bases and J lost 10; bases outside the gene matches: 11. This CDR3 has 15 amino acids. The CDR3 sequence: CASSNEREDRKELFF. CDR3 coding DNA: TGTGCCAGCAGCAACGAGCGGGAGGATCGTAAGGAGCTGTTTTTT.

The V and J genes are TRBV6-2 or TRBV6-3 and TRBJ2-2; 7 bases match TRBD2. CDR3 size: 16 residues. Losses at the gene ends were 6 bases for V and 4 bases for J; bases not matched to a gene: 11. The V gene's germline CDR1 is MNHEY and CDR2 SVGEGT. The CDR3 sequence is CASSLVGGSGTGELFF. The CDR3 DNA reads as TGTGCCAGCAGCCTCGTCGGCGGGAGCGGCACCGGGGAGCTGTTTTTT.

The sample holds a few counts of this clonotype. The genes are TRBV6-2 or TRBV6-3 and TRBJ2-7, with unresolved D. This CDR3 is 14 amino acids long. CDR1 is MNHEY, CDR2 SVGEGT, per germline. V was cut by 5 bases and J by 5 bases, with 16 bases left in between. As DNA, the CDR3 is TGTGCCAGCAGTCCCCGTGTCAGACCCGACGAGCAGTACTTC. Translating it yields CASSPRVRPDEQYF.

CDR3 bases: TGTGCCAGCAGCGAAATGAGATATGGAGGGATTGAGACCCAGTACTTC. This sequence encodes CASSEMRYGGIETQYF. The J gene is TRBJ2-5, the V gene TRBV6-1; possible D gene TRBD2, 6 bases. Trimming removed 6 bases from V and 5 bases from J, with 22 bases in between. The CDR3 is made up of 16 amino acids. Germline CDR1 is MNHNS and CDR2 is SASEGT.

This clonotype appeared a few times. DNA of the CDR3: TGTGCCAGTAGTATTAGCGGGAGCAATGAGCAGTTCTTC. Translated, it gives CASSISGSNEQFF. This chain joins TRBV19 and TRBJ2-1; 9 nucleotides match TRBD2. Germline trimming cut 3 bases from V and 6 bases from J; bases unmatched to any gene: 0. The CDR3 has 13 amino acids. Per germline, CDR1 LNHDA and CDR2 SQIVND (reference sequence). The whole variable domain, filled in from reference TRBV19 and TRBJ2-1, reads DGGITQSPKYLFRKEGQNVTLSCEQNLNHDAMYWYRQDPGQGLRLIYYSQIVNDFQKGDIAEGYSVSREKKESFPLTVTSAQKNPTAFYLCASSISGSNEQFFGPGTRLTVL.

This clonotype showed up just a few times. The chain joins TRBV19 to TRBJ2-7, with D unclear. The CDR3 contains 14 residues. Germline assignment: CDR1 LNHDA and CDR2 SQIVND (reference sequence). The V and J ends lost 5 bases and 3 bases respectively, with 14 bases between them. The chain's CDR3 is CASSAGHQYYEQYF. In DNA, the CDR3 is TGTGCCAGTAGTGCCGGCCACCAATACTACGAGCAGTACTTC.

The table lists this clonotype with many counts. The chain carries TRBV11-2 and TRBJ2-1; D not certain. The CDR3 runs 15 residues. Germline CDR1 reads SGHAT; CDR2 reads FQNNGV. V shed 5 bases and J shed 0 bases, with 11 bases lying between them. The DNA of the CDR3 is TGTGCCAGCAGCGGCAGACTGAGCTCCTACAATGAGCAGTTCTTC. This translates into CASSGRLSSYNEQFF.

This clonotype has more than one count but fewer than ten. The V call is TRBV12-3 or TRBV12-4, the J call TRBJ2-1, with D possibly matching TRBD1 (6 bases). V shed 1 base and J shed 4 bases, with 8 bases lying between them. This CDR3 is built from 14 residues. CDR3 coding DNA: TGTGCCAGCAGTTTAGACAGGGAATACAATGAGCAGTTCTTC. This translates into CASSLDREYNEQFF.

This clonotype has only a few counts. This chain's CDR3 is CASSLRTASSYEQYF. In DNA form, the CDR3 reads TGCGCCAGCAGCTTGAGAACCGCTAGCTCCTACGAGCAGTACTTC. This chain uses TRBV5-1 with TRBJ2-7; D call uncertain. Trimming removed 1 base at V and 0 bases at J, with 11 bases between. In germline, CDR1 is SGHRS, CDR2 YFSETQ. The CDR3 is 15 residues long.

This clonotype was found a few times. The rearrangement links TRBV7-3 to TRBJ1-2, with D perhaps TRBD1 (6 bases). From germline, CDR1 is SGHTA and CDR2 FQGTGA. The CDR3 is 17 amino acids. Between the trimmed V and J ends, which lost 5 bases and 0 bases, there was a span of 19 bases. The CDR3 coding sequence is TGTGCCAGCAGCCCTGGGGCAGGGGCCCCAGCTAACTATGGCTACACCTTC. Amino acids: CASSPGAGAPANYGYTF.

This clonotype was observed many times. This chain links TRBV7-2 with TRBJ2-1; possibly TRBD2 for D (5 bases). Germline V CDR1 and CDR2: SGHTA, FQGNSA. CDR3 length: 14 amino acids. Trimming left V 2 bases short and J 1 base short, with 6 bases between. CDR3 nucleotides: TGTGCCAGCAGCTTACTAGCTTCCTACAATGAGCAGTTCTTC. Amino acid sequence: CASSLLASYNEQFF.

The chain carries TRBV21-1 and TRBJ2-7; TRBD1, the D gene given by the table, was not confirmed from the DNA. TRBV21-1 is assigned pseudogene status. The CDR3 covers 15 residues. The CDR3 nucleotides read TGTGCCAGCAGCAAGGGCGGGGACACCCCCTACGAGCAGTACTTC. Protein product: CASSKGGDTPYEQYF.

V and J are TRBV20-1 and TRBJ2-1; D remains unclear. Looked up from germline, CDR1 is DFQATT and CDR2 is SNEGSKA (reference sequence). CDR3 size: 13 residues. V lost 6 bases to trimming and J lost 7 bases, with 16 bases between them. CDR3 in DNA: TGCAGTGCCCTATACCCCCCCTTTAATGAGCAGTTCTTC. Translating it yields CSALYPPFNEQFF.

The chain has TRBV5-5 and TRBJ1-5; D is ambiguous. Per the germline V gene, CDR1 is SGHKS and CDR2 is YYEKEE (reference sequence). The CDR3 consists of 15 residues. Trimming pared 1 base from V and 3 bases from J, leaving 11 bases between. The chain's CDR3 is CASSLSEGSNQPQHF. The DNA for the CDR3 is TGTGCCAGCAGCTTGAGTGAAGGGTCCAATCAGCCCCAGCATTTT.

This chain joins TRBV7-2 and TRBJ2-3; 9 bases agree with TRBD2. This CDR3 is built from 16 residues. Germline CDR1 and CDR2: SGHTA and FQGNSA. Germline trimming cut 2 bases from V and 1 base from J; bases unmatched to any gene: 4. This CDR3 reads CASSLSAGGGTDTQYF. CDR3 DNA sequence: TGTGCCAGCAGCTTAAGTGCGGGAGGGGGCACAGATACGCAGTATTTT. Full variable domain (outside the CDR3, taken from reference TRBV7-2 and TRBJ2-3): GAGVSQSPSNKVTEKGKDVELRCDPISGHTALYWYRQSLGQGLEFLIYFQGNSAPDKSGLPSDRFSAERTGGSVSTLTIQRTQQEDSAVYLCASSLSAGGGTDTQYFGPGTRLTVL.

At least ten counts were recorded for this clonotype. One junction end does not reproduce the germline sequence, and a read error may be involved. CDR3 sequence: CASSLVAGAEQYF. The CDR3 DNA sequence: TGTGCTAGCAGCTTAGTAGCGGGGGCCGAGCAGTACTTC. V gene TRBV7-7 combines with J gene TRBJ2-7; 9 bases match TRBD2. The CDR3 runs 13 residues. Germline-derived CDR1 and CDR2 are SSHAT and FNYEAQ (reference sequence).

The chain carries TRBV12-3 or TRBV12-4 and TRBJ1-1; 8 bases are shared with TRBD1. The CDR3 is made up of 13 amino acids. The V gene end was trimmed by 6 bases and the J gene end by 11 bases; junction bases not matched to a gene: 11. CDR3 loop: CASRRRGLEGAFF. Written as DNA, the CDR3 is TGTGCCAGCAGACGCAGGGGGCTCGAAGGGGCTTTCTTT.

The gene calls are TRBV20-1 and TRBJ2-1, with D hard to call. CDR3 length equals 15 residues. Germline loops: CDR1 DFQATT, CDR2 SNEGSKA (reference sequence). V was cut by 0 bases and J by 1 base, with 10 bases left in between. The CDR3, as DNA: TGCAGTGCTAGAGAGGACGAAAGATCCTACAATGAGCAGTTCTTC. Amino acids: CSAREDERSYNEQFF.

This clonotype was detected a few times. The chain has TRBV29-1 and TRBJ2-2, with 11 bases identical to TRBD1. From germline, CDR1 is SQVTM and CDR2 ANQGSEA. Trimming cost V 3 bases and J 4 bases; bases outside gene matches: 4. This CDR3 has 15 residues. CDR3 sequence (DNA): TGCAGCGTTGACCGCGGGACAGGGGGCACCGGGGAGCTGTTTTTT. Its translation is CSVDRGTGGTGELFF.